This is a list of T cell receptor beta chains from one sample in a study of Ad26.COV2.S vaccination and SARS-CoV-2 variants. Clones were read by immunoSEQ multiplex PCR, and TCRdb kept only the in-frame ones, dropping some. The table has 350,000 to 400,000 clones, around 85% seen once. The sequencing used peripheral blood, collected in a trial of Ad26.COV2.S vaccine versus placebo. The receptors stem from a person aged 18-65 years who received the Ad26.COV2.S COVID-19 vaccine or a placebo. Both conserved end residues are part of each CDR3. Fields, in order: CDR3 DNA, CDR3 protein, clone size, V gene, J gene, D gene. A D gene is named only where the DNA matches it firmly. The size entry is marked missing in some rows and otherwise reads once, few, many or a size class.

CDR3nt: TGTGCCAGTAGTACGGGACTCCTCAACGGGGCGCCCCAGCATTTT
CDR3aa: CASSTGLLNGAPQHF
abundance: -
v_gene: TRBV19
j_gene: TRBJ1-5
d_gene: -

CDR3nt: TGTGCCAGCAGCGTAGCGGGGGAACGGAATGAGCAGTTCTTC
CDR3aa: CASSVAGERNEQFF
abundance: -
v_gene: TRBV9
j_gene: TRBJ2-1
d_gene: -

CDR3nt: TGCGCCAGCAGCCGACGCCCACAGGGGCCCCTACCGTTCTACACCTTC
CDR3aa: CASSRRPQGPLPFYTF
abundance: -
v_gene: TRBV5-1
j_gene: TRBJ1-2
d_gene: TRBD1

CDR3nt: TGCGCCAGCAGCTTCAGTGGTCTCTCCTACAATGAGCAGTTCTTC
CDR3aa: CASSFSGLSYNEQFF
abundance: -
v_gene: TRBV5-1
j_gene: TRBJ2-1
d_gene: -

CDR3nt: TGTGCCAGCAGCTTGAAACGGGACAGCTCCTACGAGCAGTACTTC
CDR3aa: CASSLKRDSSYEQYF
abundance: -
v_gene: TRBV5-4
j_gene: TRBJ2-7
d_gene: TRBD1

CDR3nt: TGTGCCAGTAGTAGACGGACACCAACTAACACCGGGGAGCTGTTTTTT
CDR3aa: CASSRRTPTNTGELFF
abundance: few
v_gene: TRBV19
j_gene: TRBJ2-2
d_gene: -

CDR3nt: TGTGCCAGCAGTACCAGGGGGCGCAATCAGCCCCAGCATTTT
CDR3aa: CASSTRGRNQPQHF
abundance: -
v_gene: TRBV27
j_gene: TRBJ1-5
d_gene: TRBD1

CDR3nt: TGCGCCAGCAGCCAAGACACCCTGGAGGGATTAGGGCCCGGCTCGAGTGGCTACACCTTC
CDR3aa: CASSQDTLEGLGPGSSGYTF
abundance: -
v_gene: TRBV4-1
j_gene: TRBJ1-2
d_gene: -

CDR3nt: TGTGCCAGCAGCGTACAACTGGCGAACCAGGACACTGAAGCTTTCTTT
CDR3aa: CASSVQLANQDTEAFF
abundance: -
v_gene: TRBV9
j_gene: TRBJ1-1
d_gene: -

CDR3nt: TGTGCCAGCAGTTACGCGGGGACGGCAAATTCACCCCTCCACTTT
CDR3aa: CASSYAGTANSPLHF
abundance: -
v_gene: TRBV6-2/TRBV6-3
j_gene: TRBJ1-6
d_gene: -

CDR3nt: TGTGCCAGCAGCCAAGATCGTCAAGGGGCGGGCACCGGGGAGCTGTTTTTT
CDR3aa: CASSQDRQGAGTGELFF
abundance: once
v_gene: TRBV3-1/TRBV3-2
j_gene: TRBJ2-2
d_gene: -

CDR3nt: TGTGCCAGCAGCGGGGGACAGCAAGAGACCCAGTACTTC
CDR3aa: CASSGGQQETQYF
abundance: -
v_gene: TRBV13
j_gene: TRBJ2-5
d_gene: TRBD1

CDR3nt: TGTGCCAGCAGCCCCGAAGACAGGCGTCGGGGCTACACCTTC
CDR3aa: CASSPEDRRRGYTF
abundance: -
v_gene: TRBV11-2
j_gene: TRBJ1-2
d_gene: -

CDR3nt: TGTGCCAGCAGCTTAGAGTATGGCTACACCTTC
CDR3aa: CASSLEYGYTF
abundance: -
v_gene: TRBV7-9
j_gene: TRBJ1-2
d_gene: -

CDR3nt: TGTGCCAGCAGCGACGGCTATGGCTACACCTTC
CDR3aa: CASSDGYGYTF
abundance: -
v_gene: TRBV9
j_gene: TRBJ1-2
d_gene: -

CDR3nt: TGTGCCAGCAGCTTAAGGCAACAAAGCTCCTACGAGCAGTACTTC
CDR3aa: CASSLRQQSSYEQYF
abundance: -
v_gene: TRBV11-2
j_gene: TRBJ2-7
d_gene: -

CDR3nt: TGCGCCAGCAGCCAAGGGCAGAGCAATCAGCCCCAGCATTTT
CDR3aa: CASSQGQSNQPQHF
abundance: -
v_gene: TRBV4-3
j_gene: TRBJ1-5
d_gene: -

CDR3nt: TGCAGCGTGTACCGGGCGGACACCGGGGAGCTGTTTTTT
CDR3aa: CSVYRADTGELFF
abundance: -
v_gene: TRBV29-1
j_gene: TRBJ2-2
d_gene: -

CDR3nt: TGCAGCGTTCGAACTAGCGGGGCGGGGTACTTC
CDR3aa: CSVRTSGAGYF
abundance: -
v_gene: TRBV29-1
j_gene: TRBJ2-5
d_gene: TRBD2

CDR3nt: TGTGCCAGCAGCTTACCAGGCCAAGAGACCCAGTACTTC
CDR3aa: CASSLPGQETQYF
abundance: -
v_gene: TRBV5-6
j_gene: TRBJ2-5
d_gene: -

CDR3nt: TGTGCCAGCAGCCCCTCCCAGACAGGTGGGACCCAGTACTTC
CDR3aa: CASSPSQTGGTQYF
abundance: -
v_gene: TRBV3-1/TRBV3-2
j_gene: TRBJ2-5
d_gene: -

CDR3nt: TGCGCCAGCAGCCTAGCTCAGGGGAAGGAGACCCAGTACTTC
CDR3aa: CASSLAQGKETQYF
abundance: -
v_gene: TRBV4-1
j_gene: TRBJ2-5
d_gene: -